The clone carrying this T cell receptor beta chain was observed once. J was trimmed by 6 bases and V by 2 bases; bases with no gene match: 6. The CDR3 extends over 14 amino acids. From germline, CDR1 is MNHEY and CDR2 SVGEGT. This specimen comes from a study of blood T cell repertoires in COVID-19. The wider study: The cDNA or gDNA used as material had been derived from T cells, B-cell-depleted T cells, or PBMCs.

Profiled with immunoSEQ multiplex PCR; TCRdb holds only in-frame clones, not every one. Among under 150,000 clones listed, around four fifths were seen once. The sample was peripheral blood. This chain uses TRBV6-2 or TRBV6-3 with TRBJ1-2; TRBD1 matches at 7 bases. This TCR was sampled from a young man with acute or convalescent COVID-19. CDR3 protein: CASSYARGVDGYTF. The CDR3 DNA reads TGTGCCAGCAGTTACGCCAGGGGGGTCGATGGCTACACCTTC.